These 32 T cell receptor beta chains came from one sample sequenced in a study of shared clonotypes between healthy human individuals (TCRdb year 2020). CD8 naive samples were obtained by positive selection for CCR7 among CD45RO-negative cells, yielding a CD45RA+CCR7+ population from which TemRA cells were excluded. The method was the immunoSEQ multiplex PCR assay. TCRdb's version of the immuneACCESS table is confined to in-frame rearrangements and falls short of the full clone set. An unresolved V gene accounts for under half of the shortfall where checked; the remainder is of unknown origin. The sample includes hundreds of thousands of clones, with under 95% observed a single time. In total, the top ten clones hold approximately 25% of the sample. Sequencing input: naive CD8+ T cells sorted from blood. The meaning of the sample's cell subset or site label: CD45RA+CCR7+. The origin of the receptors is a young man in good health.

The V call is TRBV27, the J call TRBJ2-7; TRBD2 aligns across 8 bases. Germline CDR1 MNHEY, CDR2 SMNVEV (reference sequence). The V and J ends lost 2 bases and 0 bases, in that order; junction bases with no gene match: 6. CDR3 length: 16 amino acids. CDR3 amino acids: CASSLKGGRSSYEQYF. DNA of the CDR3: TGTGCCAGCAGTTTAAAGGGCGGGAGGAGCTCCTACGAGCAGTACTTC.

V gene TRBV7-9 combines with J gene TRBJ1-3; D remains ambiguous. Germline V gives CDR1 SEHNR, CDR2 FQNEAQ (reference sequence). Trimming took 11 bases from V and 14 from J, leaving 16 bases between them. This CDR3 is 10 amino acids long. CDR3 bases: TGTGCCTCTTCAGTGGGCGGCGTATATTTT. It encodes CASSVGGVYF.

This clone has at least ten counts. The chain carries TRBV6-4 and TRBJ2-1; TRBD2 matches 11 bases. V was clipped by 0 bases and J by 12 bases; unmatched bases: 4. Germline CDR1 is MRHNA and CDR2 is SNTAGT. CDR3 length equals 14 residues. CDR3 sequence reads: CASSDSGTSGGQFF. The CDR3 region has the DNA TGTGCCAGCAGTGACTCCGGGACTAGCGGAGGGCAGTTCTTC.

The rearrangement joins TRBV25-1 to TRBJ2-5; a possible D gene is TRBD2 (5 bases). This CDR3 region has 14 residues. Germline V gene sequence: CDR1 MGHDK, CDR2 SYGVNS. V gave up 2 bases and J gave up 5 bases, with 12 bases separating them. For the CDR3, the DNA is TGTGCCAGCAGTGAAGGGGTGGGAGTGGAGACCCAGTACTTC. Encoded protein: CASSEGVGVETQYF.

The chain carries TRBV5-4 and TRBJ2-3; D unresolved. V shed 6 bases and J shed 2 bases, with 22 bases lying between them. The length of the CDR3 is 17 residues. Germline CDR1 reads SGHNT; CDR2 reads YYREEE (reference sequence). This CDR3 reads CASILFRVMWDTDTQYF. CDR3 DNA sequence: TGTGCCAGCATACTTTTTCGGGTGATGTGGGACACAGATACGCAGTATTTT. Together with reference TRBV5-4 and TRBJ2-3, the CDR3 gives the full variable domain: ETGVTQSPTHLIKTRGQQVTLRCSSQSGHNTVSWYQQALGQGPQFIFQYYREEENGRGNFPPRFSGLQFPNYSSELNVNALELDDSALYLCASILFRVMWDTDTQYFGPGTRLTVL.

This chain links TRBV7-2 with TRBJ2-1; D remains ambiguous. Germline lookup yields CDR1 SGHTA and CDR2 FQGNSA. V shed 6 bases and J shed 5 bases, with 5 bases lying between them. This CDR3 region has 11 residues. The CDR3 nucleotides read TGTGCCAGCAGACTAAACAATGAGCAGTTCTTC. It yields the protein CASRLNNEQFF. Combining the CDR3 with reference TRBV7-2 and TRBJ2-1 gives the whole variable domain GAGVSQSPSNKVTEKGKDVELRCDPISGHTALYWYRQSLGQGLEFLIYFQGNSAPDKSGLPSDRFSAERTGGSVSTLTIQRTQQEDSAVYLCASRLNNEQFFGPGTRLTVL.

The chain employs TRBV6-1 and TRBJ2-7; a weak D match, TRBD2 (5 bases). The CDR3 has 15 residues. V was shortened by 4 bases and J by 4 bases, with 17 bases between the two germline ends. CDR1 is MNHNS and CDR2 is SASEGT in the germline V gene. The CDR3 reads CASSAFDLATYEQYF. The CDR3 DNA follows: TGTGCCAGCAGTGCCTTTGATCTAGCCACGTACGAGCAGTACTTC.

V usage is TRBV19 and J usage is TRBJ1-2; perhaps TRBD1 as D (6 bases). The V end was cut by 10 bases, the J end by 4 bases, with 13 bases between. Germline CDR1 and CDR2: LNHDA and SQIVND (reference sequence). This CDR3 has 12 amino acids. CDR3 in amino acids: CAISDRLYGYTF. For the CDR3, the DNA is TGTGCCATCTCTGACAGGCTCTATGGCTACACCTTC.

The CDR3, as DNA: TGTGCCTCCAAAAGCGGGCTTCTTGCAGATACGCAGTATTTT. Its protein product is CASKSGLLADTQYF. The chain uses TRBV27 and TRBJ2-3; tentative D call: TRBD2 (6 bases). This CDR3 is 14 amino acids long. The V gene's germline CDR1 is MNHEY and CDR2 SMNVEV (reference sequence). The V end lost 11 bases, the J end lost 4 bases, and 19 bases lay between the germline ends.

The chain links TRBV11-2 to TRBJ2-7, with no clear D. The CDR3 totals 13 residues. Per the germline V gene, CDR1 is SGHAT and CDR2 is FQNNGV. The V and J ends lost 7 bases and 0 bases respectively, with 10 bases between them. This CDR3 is CASTSTASYEQYF. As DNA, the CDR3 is TGTGCCAGCACATCCACAGCCTCCTACGAGCAGTACTTC.

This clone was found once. The CDR3 DNA reads as TGCGCCAGCAGCCTATCCTTAGCGGTCACAGATACGCAGTATTTT. Protein: CASSLSLAVTDTQYF. This chain joins TRBV4-1 and TRBJ2-3; maybe TRBD2 (6 bases). Germline assignment: CDR1 MGHRA and CDR2 YSYEKL. V was trimmed by 4 bases and J by 2 bases, leaving 13 bases between them. The CDR3 runs to 15 residues.

CDR3 nucleotide sequence: TGTGCCAGCAGCGTAGGTAGCGGAGGCAATGAGCAGTTCTTC. Translating it yields CASSVGSGGNEQFF. J is TRBJ2-1 and V is TRBV9; D perhaps matches TRBD2 (6 bases). V was cut by 0 bases and J by 6 bases, with 10 bases left in between. The length of the CDR3 is 14 residues. Germline V gives CDR1 SGDLS, CDR2 YYNGEE. Together with reference TRBV9 and TRBJ2-1, the CDR3 gives the full variable domain: DSGVTQTPKHLITATGQRVTLRCSPRSGDLSVYWYQQSLDQGLQFLIQYYNGEERAKGNILERFSAQQFPDLHSELNLSSLELGDSALYFCASSVGSGGNEQFFGPGTRLTVL.

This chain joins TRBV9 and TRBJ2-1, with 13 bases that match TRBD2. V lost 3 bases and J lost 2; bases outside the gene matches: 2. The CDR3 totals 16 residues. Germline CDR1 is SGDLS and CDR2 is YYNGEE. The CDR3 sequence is CASSGTSGRAYNEQFF. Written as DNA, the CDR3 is TGTGCCAGCAGCGGAACTAGCGGGAGGGCCTACAATGAGCAGTTCTTC.

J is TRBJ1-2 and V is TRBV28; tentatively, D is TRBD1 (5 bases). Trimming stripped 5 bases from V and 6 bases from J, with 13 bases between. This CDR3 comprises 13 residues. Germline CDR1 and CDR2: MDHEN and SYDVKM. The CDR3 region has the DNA TGTGCCAGCAGTCCAGGGATTTGGGATGGCTACACCTTC. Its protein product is CASSPGIWDGYTF.

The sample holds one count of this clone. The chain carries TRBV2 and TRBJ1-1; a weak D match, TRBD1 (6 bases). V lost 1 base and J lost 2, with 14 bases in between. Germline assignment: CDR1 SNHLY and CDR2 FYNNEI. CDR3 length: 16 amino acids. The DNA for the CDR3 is TGTGCCAGCAGTGAAGTCCACTTACAGGGTAACACTGAAGCTTTCTTT. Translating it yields CASSEVHLQGNTEAFF.

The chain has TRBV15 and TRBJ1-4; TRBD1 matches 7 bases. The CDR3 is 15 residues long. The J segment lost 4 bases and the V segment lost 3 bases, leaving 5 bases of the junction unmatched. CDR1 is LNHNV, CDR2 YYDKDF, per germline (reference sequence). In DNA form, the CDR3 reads TGTGCCACCAGCAGCGACAGGGCCCGTAATGAAAAACTGTTTTTT. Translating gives CATSSDRARNEKLFF.

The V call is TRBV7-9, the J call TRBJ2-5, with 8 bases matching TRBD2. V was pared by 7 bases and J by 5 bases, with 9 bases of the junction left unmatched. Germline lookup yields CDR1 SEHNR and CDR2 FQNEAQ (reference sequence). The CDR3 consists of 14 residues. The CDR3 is CASNGAGVWETQYF. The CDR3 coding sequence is TGTGCCAGCAACGGAGCGGGAGTTTGGGAGACCCAGTACTTC.

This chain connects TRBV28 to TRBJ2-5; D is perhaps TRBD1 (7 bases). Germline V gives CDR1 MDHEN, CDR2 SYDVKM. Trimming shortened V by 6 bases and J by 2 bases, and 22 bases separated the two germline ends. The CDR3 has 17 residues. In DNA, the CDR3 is TGTGCCAGCAGCGCGACCGTTCAGGGGGGTTTACAAGAGACCCAGTACTTC. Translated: CASSATVQGGLQETQYF.

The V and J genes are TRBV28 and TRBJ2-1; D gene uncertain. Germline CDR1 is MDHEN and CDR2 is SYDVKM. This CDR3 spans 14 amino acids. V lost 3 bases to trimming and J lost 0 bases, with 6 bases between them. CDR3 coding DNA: TGTGCCAGCAGTTTGAAGAGCTCCTACAATGAGCAGTTCTTC. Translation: CASSLKSSYNEQFF.

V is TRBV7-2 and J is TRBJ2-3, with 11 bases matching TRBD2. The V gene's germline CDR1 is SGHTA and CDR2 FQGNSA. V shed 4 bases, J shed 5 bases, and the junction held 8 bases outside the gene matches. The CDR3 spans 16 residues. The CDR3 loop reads CASSYYSGRALDTQYF. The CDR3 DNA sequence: TGTGCCAGCAGCTATTATAGCGGGAGGGCCCTAGATACGCAGTATTTT. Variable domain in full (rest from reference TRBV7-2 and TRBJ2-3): GAGVSQSPSNKVTEKGKDVELRCDPISGHTALYWYRQSLGQGLEFLIYFQGNSAPDKSGLPSDRFSAERTGGSVSTLTIQRTQQEDSAVYLCASSYYSGRALDTQYFGPGTRLTVL.

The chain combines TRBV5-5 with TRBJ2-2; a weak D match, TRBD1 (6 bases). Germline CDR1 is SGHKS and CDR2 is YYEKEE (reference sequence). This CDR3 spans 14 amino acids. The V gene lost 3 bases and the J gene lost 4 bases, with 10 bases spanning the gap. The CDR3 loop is CASSSDSFTGELFF. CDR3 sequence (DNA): TGTGCCAGCAGCTCGGACAGTTTCACCGGGGAGCTGTTTTTT.

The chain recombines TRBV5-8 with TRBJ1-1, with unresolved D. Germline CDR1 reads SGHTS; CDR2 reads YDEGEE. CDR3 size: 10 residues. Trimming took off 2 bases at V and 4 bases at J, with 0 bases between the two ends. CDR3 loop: CASSFTEAFF. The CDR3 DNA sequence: TGTGCCAGCAGCTTCACTGAAGCTTTCTTT.

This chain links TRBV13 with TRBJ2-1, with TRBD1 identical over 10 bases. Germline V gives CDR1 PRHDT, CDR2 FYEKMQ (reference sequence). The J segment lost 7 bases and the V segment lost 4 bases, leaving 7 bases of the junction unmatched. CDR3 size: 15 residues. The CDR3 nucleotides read TGTGCCAGCAGCTCAACCGGGACAGGGGTAAATGAGCAGTTCTTC. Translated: CASSSTGTGVNEQFF.

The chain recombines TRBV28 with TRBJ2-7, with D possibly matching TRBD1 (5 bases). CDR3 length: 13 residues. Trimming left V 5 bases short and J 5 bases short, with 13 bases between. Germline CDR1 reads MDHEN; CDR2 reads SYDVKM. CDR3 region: CASSALQGNEQYF. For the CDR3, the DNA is TGTGCCAGCAGTGCCCTTCAGGGAAACGAGCAGTACTTC. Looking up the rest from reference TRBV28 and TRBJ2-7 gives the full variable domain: DVKVTQSSRYLVKRTGEKVFLECVQDMDHENMFWYRQDPGLGLRLIYFSYDVKMKEKGDIPEGYSVSREKKERFSLILESASTNQTSMYLCASSALQGNEQYFGPGTRLTVT.

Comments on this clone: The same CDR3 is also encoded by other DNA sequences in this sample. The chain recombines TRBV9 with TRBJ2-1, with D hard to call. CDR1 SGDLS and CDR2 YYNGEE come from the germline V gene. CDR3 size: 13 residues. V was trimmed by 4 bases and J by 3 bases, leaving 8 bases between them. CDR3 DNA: TGTGCCAGCAGCCCCTACAGCTACAATGAGCAGTTCTTC. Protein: CASSPYSYNEQFF.

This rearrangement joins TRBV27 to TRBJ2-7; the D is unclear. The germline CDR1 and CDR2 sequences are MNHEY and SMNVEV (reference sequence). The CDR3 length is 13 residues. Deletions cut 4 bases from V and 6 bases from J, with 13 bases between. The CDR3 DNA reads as TGTGCCAGCAGTTCCGGGCCCGCCGGCGAGCAGTACTTC. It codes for CASSSGPAGEQYF.

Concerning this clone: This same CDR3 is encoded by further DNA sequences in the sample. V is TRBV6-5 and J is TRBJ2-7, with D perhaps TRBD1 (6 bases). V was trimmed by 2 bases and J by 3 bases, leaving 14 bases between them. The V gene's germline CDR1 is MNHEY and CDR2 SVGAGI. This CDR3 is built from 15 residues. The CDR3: CASSYGGLGDYEQYF. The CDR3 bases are TGTGCCAGCAGTTACGGGGGCCTAGGGGACTACGAGCAGTACTTC.

CDR3 region: CASSPGQVSTDTQYF. CDR3 bases: TGCGCCAGCAGCCCGGGACAAGTTAGCACAGATACGCAGTATTTT. The chain combines TRBV5-1 with TRBJ2-3; weak D call: TRBD1 (6 bases). This CDR3 comprises 15 residues. CDR1 and CDR2 (germline): SGHRS, YFSETQ. Trimming pared 4 bases from V and 0 bases from J, leaving 12 bases between.

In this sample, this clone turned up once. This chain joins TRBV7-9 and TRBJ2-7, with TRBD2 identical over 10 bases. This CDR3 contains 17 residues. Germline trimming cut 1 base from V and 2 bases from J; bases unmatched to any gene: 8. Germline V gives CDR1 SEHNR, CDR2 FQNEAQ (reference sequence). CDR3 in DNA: TGTGCCAGCAGCTTAGTAGTTAGCGGGAGGCCAACCTACGAGCAGTACTTC. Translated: CASSLVVSGRPTYEQYF. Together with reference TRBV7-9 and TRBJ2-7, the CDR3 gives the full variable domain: DTGVSQNPRHKITKRGQNVTFRCDPISEHNRLYWYRQTLGQGPEFLTYFQNEAQLEKSRLLSDRFSAERPKGSFSTLEIQRTEQGDSAMYLCASSLVVSGRPTYEQYFGPGTRLTVT.

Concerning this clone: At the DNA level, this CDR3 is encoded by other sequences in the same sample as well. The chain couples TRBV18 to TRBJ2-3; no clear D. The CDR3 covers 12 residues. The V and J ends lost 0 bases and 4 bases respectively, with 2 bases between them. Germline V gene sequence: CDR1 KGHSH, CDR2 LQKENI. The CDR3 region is CASSPPADTQYF. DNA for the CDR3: TGTGCCAGCTCACCACCCGCAGATACGCAGTATTTT.

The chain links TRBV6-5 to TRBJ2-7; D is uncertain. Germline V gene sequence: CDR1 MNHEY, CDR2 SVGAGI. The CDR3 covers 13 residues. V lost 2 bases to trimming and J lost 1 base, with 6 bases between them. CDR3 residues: CASSYDGSYEQYF. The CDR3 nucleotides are TGTGCCAGCAGTTACGACGGATCCTACGAGCAGTACTTC.

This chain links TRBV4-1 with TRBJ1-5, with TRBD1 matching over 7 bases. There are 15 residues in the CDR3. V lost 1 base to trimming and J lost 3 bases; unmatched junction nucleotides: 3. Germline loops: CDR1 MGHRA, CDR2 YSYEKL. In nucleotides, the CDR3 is TGCGCCAGCAGCCAAGGCAGGGGGTCCAATCAGCCCCAGCATTTT. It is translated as CASSQGRGSNQPQHF.